The 16 T cell receptor beta chains in this list originate from one sample, sequenced in a study of long-term antiretroviral therapy in people with HIV. This was the immunoSEQ v3.0 assay at survey level. Here immunoSEQ multiplex PCR was the method, and the copy in TCRdb shows in-frame clones only, minus some. Of 19,000 or so clones listed, 80% are singletons. Sequences were derived from unsorted PBMCs, sampled 0.2 years after starting antiretroviral therapy. Receptor source: a middle-aged woman with HIV.

The rearrangement links TRBV29-1 to TRBJ1-1; D might be TRBD1 (6 bases). Germline V gene lookup returns CDR1 SQVTM and CDR2 ANQGSEA. CDR3 length equals 13 residues. V lost 5 bases, J lost 3 bases, and 13 bases lay in between. CDR3 residues: CSVNRDGHTEAFF. CDR3 DNA: TGCAGCGTTAACAGGGACGGCCACACTGAAGCTTTCTTT.

This clone was seen more than once but under ten times. The chain couples TRBV19 to TRBJ1-2; possibly TRBD1 for D (5 bases). Germline V CDR1 and CDR2: LNHDA, SQIVND (reference sequence). This CDR3 region has 16 residues. The germline V and J ends were trimmed by 7 bases and 3 bases, with 21 bases remaining between them. The CDR3 DNA reads TGTGCCAGTAACTTTCCCCGGGACGGAGAAGACTATGGCTACACCTTC. This sequence encodes CASNFPRDGEDYGYTF.

The V and J genes are TRBV5-6 and TRBJ2-1, with 10 bases fitting TRBD1. The V gene end was trimmed by 5 bases and the J gene end by 8 bases; junction bases not matched to a gene: 13. CDR3 length equals 16 residues. In germline, CDR1 is SGHDT, CDR2 YYEEEE. As DNA, the CDR3 is TGTGCCAGCAGTTTAATTAGACAGGGGGCACGGTATGAGCAGTTCTTC. It specifies CASSLIRQGARYEQFF. Full variable domain (outside the CDR3, taken from reference TRBV5-6 and TRBJ2-1): DAGVTQSPTHLIKTRGQQVTLRCSPKSGHDTVSWYQQALGQGPQFIFQYYEEEERQRGNFPDRFSGHQFPNYSSELNVNALLLGDSALYLCASSLIRQGARYEQFFGPGTRLTVL.

The chain is built from TRBV13 and TRBJ2-3; maybe TRBD1 (6 bases). With 0 bases removed from V and 2 bases from J, the gap between germline ends came to 12 bases. CDR1 is PRHDT, CDR2 FYEKMQ, per germline (reference sequence). The length of the CDR3 is 16 residues. The CDR3 DNA reads TGTGCCAGCAGCTTAGGGCAGGGGATCTCCACAGATACGCAGTATTTT. The encoded protein is CASSLGQGISTDTQYF. Based on the CDR3 plus reference TRBV13 and TRBJ2-3, the full variable domain is AAGVIQSPRHLIKEKRETATLKCYPIPRHDTVYWYQQGPGQDPQFLISFYEKMQSDKGSIPDRFSAQQFSDYHSELNMSSLELGDSALYFCASSLGQGISTDTQYFGPGTRLTVL.

V is TRBV6-1 and J is TRBJ1-2, with 8 bases matching TRBD1. The CDR3 is 14 residues long. Trimming removed 2 bases from V and 4 bases from J; junction bases left unmatched: 3. Per the germline V gene, CDR1 is MNHNS and CDR2 is SASEGT. The CDR3 protein is CASSERTGIYGYTF. The DNA of the CDR3 is TGTGCCAGCAGTGAACGGACAGGGATCTATGGCTACACCTTC.

This chain joins TRBV10-2 and TRBJ1-2; D gene unclear. V gave up 1 base and J gave up 0 bases, with 6 bases separating them. The CDR3 has 14 amino acids. Germline V gene data show CDR1 as WSHSY and CDR2 as SAAADI. The CDR3 DNA reads TGCGCCAGCAGTGAGTACACGACTAACTATGGCTACACCTTC. Protein: CASSEYTTNYGYTF.

This clone was picked up a small number of times. The J gene is TRBJ1-1, the V gene TRBV14; no clear D gene. CDR1 is SGHDN, CDR2 FVKESK, per germline. V lost 0 bases to trimming and J lost 2 bases, with 4 bases between them. The CDR3 runs to 13 residues. The CDR3 DNA is TGTGCCAGCAGCCAAGAGCTAAACACTGAAGCTTTCTTT. As protein: CASSQELNTEAFF.

V and J are TRBV19 and TRBJ1-5; D unclear. This CDR3 has 17 amino acids. Germline V CDR1 and CDR2: LNHDA, SQIVND (reference sequence). Trimming took off 3 bases at V and 1 base at J, with 16 bases between the two ends. The CDR3 reads CASSILFKAGSNQPQHF. DNA for the CDR3: TGTGCCAGTAGTATCCTATTCAAGGCGGGAAGCAATCAGCCCCAGCATTTT.

The chain is built from TRBV6-5 and TRBJ1-1, with D maybe TRBD1 (6 bases). The ends were cut back, 6 bases at V and 6 bases at J, with 14 bases in the middle. The CDR3 runs 13 residues. Germline V gene lookup returns CDR1 MNHEY and CDR2 SVGAGI. The CDR3 DNA sequence: TGTGCCAGCAGATCCAGGGGAAGTCCTGAAGCTTTCTTT. This translates into CASRSRGSPEAFF.

This chain connects TRBV7-9 to TRBJ2-3; D perhaps matches TRBD1 (6 bases). The germline gives CDR1 SEHNR, CDR2 FQNEAQ (reference sequence). The CDR3 runs 15 residues. Trimming stripped 5 bases from V and 4 bases from J, with 16 bases between. DNA for the CDR3: TGTGCCAGCAGCCCAGGGACAACCATGGCAGATACGCAGTATTTT. Residues: CASSPGTTMADTQYF. The full variable domain, rest sourced from reference TRBV7-9 and TRBJ2-3, is DTGVSQNPRHKITKRGQNVTFRCDPISEHNRLYWYRQTLGQGPEFLTYFQNEAQLEKSRLLSDRFSAERPKGSFSTLEIQRTEQGDSAMYLCASSPGTTMADTQYFGPGTRLTVL.

This clone came up once. The J gene is TRBJ2-1, the V gene TRBV5-1, with D possibly matching TRBD1 (6 bases). Trimming took off 4 bases at V and 7 bases at J, with 18 bases between the two ends. The CDR3 consists of 15 residues. Germline loops: CDR1 SGHRS, CDR2 YFSETQ. CDR3 DNA sequence: TGCGCCAGCAGCACCTTGCTGCAGGGGAAGAATGAGCAGTTCTTC. This translates into CASSTLLQGKNEQFF.

This sequence joins TRBV5-6 and TRBJ2-2; 9 bases agree with TRBD1. CDR1 SGHDT and CDR2 YYEEEE come from the germline V gene. The CDR3 is made up of 16 amino acids. The V gene end was trimmed by 5 bases and the J gene end by 5 bases; junction bases not matched to a gene: 10. CDR3 DNA sequence: TGTGCCAGCAGTCCACCCTCCGGGACAGGGACCGGGGAGCTGTTTTTT. Residues: CASSPPSGTGTGELFF. The complete variable domain, with remaining parts taken from reference TRBV5-6 and TRBJ2-2, reads DAGVTQSPTHLIKTRGQQVTLRCSPKSGHDTVSWYQQALGQGPQFIFQYYEEEERQRGNFPDRFSGHQFPNYSSELNVNALLLGDSALYLCASSPPSGTGTGELFFGEGSRLTVL.

This sequence joins TRBV4-2 and TRBJ1-2; unclear D gene. The germline CDR1 and CDR2 sequences are LGHNA and YNFKEQ. There are 14 residues in the CDR3. V shed 0 bases and J shed 8 bases, with 13 bases lying between them. The CDR3 DNA is TGTGCCAGCAGCCAAGAAGGCGGACTTATGGGCTACACCTTC. Translated, it gives CASSQEGGLMGYTF.

This clone was detected only a few times. This chain uses TRBV12-5 with TRBJ2-5, with TRBD2 matching over 9 bases. The CDR3 covers 16 residues. CDR1 and CDR2 (germline): LGHNT, FRNRAP. Trimming at V came to 1 base and at J to 3 bases, leaving 6 bases not matched to a gene. CDR3 coding DNA: TGTGCTAGTGGTTTGGGAGGGATAGCGGGAGAAGAGACCCAGTACTTC. Its translation: CASGLGGIAGEETQYF.

The J gene is TRBJ2-3, the V gene TRBV6-5; D gene uncertain. CDR3 length: 15 amino acids. With 8 bases removed from V and 3 bases from J, the gap between germline ends came to 18 bases. Per germline, CDR1 MNHEY and CDR2 SVGAGI. In nucleotides, the CDR3 is TGTGCCAGCTTCGGGTCAGAGGTATCTACAGATACGCAGTATTTT. Its protein product is CASFGSEVSTDTQYF.

The chain uses TRBV9 and TRBJ2-1; 10 nucleotides match TRBD2. The CDR3 is 16 residues long. With 0 bases clipped from V and 5 bases from J, the junction kept 5 bases outside the gene matches. Germline CDR1 and CDR2: SGDLS and YYNGEE. The CDR3 reads CASSVGSSGGNNEQFF. The CDR3 DNA reads as TGTGCCAGCAGCGTAGGGTCTAGCGGGGGAAACAATGAGCAGTTCTTC.